This TCR beta chain derives from a study of PD-L1 blockade in urothelial cancer. V was clipped by 3 bases and J by 6 bases, with 15 bases between them. Germline assignment: CDR1 LGHNA and CDR2 YSLEER. The CDR3 runs to 15 residues. Produced via immunoSEQ multiplex PCR; TCRdb's table is partial and in-frame only. The table includes about 29,000 clones, more than 70% detected once. This chain connects TRBV4-3 to TRBJ1-5, with D hard to call. The sequences come from PBMCs, collected around atezolizumab (anti-PD-L1) treatment. This receptor was taken from a man over 45 with urothelial cancer. In nucleotides, the CDR3 is TGCGCCAGCAGCCATTCGCGGGGTGGCGGTCAGCCCCAGCATTTT. Translated: CASSHSRGGGQPQHF.